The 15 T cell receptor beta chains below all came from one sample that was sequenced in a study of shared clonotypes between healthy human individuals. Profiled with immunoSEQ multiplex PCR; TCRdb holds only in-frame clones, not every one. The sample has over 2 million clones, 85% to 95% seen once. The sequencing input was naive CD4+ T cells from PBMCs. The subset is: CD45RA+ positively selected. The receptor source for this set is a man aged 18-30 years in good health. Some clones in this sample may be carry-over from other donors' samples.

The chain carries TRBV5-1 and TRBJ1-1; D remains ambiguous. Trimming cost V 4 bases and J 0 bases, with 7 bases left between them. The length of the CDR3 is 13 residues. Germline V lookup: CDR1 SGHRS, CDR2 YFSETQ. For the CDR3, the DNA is TGCGCCAGCAGCACCCGTGTGAACACTGAAGCTTTCTTT. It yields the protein CASSTRVNTEAFF.

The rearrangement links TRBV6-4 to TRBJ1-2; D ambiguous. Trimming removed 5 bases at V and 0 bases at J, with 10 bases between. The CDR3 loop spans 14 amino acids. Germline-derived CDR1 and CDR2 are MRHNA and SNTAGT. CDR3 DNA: TGTGCCAGCAGTCGGTCGGCGGCTAACTATGGCTACACCTTC. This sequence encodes CASSRSAANYGYTF.

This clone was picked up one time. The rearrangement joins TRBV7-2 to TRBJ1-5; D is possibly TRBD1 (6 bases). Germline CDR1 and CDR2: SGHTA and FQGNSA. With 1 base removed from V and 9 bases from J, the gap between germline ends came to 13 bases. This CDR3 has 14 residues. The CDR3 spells CASSLEGGGSPQHF. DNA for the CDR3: TGTGCCAGCAGCTTAGAAGGGGGGGGATCGCCCCAGCATTTT.

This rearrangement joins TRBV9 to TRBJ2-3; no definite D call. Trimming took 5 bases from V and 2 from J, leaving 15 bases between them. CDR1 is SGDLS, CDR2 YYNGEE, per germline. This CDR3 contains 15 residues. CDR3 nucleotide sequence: TGTGCCAGCAGTGAGGCCCTGGCTATCACAGATACGCAGTATTTT. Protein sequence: CASSEALAITDTQYF.

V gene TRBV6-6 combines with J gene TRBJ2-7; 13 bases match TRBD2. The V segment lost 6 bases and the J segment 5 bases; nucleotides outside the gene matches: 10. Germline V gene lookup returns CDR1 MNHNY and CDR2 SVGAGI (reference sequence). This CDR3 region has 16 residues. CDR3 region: CASSPTGLAGVHEQYF. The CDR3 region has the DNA TGTGCCAGCAGCCCAACCGGACTAGCGGGAGTTCACGAGCAGTACTTC.

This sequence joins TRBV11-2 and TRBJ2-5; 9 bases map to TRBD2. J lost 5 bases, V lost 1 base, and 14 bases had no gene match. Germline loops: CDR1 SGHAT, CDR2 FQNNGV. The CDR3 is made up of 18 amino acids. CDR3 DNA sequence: TGTGCCAGCAGCTTAGGGGCCCTGTCTAGCGGGACTGGGGAGACCCAGTACTTC. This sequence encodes CASSLGALSSGTGETQYF. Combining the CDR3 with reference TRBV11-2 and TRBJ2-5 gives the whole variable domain EAGVAQSPRYKIIEKRQSVAFWCNPISGHATLYWYQQILGQGPKLLIQFQNNGVVDDSQLPKDRFSAERLKGVDSTLKIQPAKLEDSAVYLCASSLGALSSGTGETQYFGPGTRLLVL.

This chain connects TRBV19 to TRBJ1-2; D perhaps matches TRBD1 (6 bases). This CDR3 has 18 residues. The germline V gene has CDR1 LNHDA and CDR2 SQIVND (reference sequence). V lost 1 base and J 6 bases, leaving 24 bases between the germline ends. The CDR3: CASSIAGGLFTRDDGYTF. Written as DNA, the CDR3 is TGTGCCAGTAGTATAGCTGGGGGGCTTTTTACTCGAGACGATGGCTACACCTTC.

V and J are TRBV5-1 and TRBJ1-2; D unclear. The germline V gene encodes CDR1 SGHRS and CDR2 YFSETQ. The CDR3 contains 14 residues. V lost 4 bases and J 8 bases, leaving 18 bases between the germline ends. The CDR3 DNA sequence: TGCGCCAGCAGCGACGAACCAGCGGTCGGGGGCTACACCTTC. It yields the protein CASSDEPAVGGYTF.

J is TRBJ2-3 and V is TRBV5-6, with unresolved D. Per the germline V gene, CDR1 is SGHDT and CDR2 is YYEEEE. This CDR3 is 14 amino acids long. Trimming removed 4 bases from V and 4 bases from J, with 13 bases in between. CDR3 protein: CASSIGRPPDTQYF. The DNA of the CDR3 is TGTGCCAGCAGCATTGGACGCCCCCCAGATACGCAGTATTTT.

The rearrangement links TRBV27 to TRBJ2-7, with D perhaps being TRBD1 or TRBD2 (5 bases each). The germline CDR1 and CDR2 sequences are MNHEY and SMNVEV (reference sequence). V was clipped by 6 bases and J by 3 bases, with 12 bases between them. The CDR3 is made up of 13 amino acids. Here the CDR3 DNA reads TGTGCCAGCAGCCGGGACGGCCTCTACGAGCAGTACTTC. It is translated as CASSRDGLYEQYF.

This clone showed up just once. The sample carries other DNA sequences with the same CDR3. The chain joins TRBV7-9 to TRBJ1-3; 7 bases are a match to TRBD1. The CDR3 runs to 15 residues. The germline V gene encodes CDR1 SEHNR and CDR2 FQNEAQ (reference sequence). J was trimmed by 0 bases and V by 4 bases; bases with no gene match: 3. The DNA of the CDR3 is TGTGCCAGCAGCTCGGACAGGAGCTCTGGAAACACCATATATTTT. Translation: CASSSDRSSGNTIYF.

DNA of the CDR3: TGTGCCAGTAGTTCCCTTAGCTTGGGTGAGGGGAGGATTGGACAGCCCCAGCATTTT. Translated: CASSSLSLGEGRIGQPQHF. The chain carries TRBV19 and TRBJ1-5, with D tentatively TRBD1 (5 bases). Germline V gives CDR1 LNHDA, CDR2 SQIVND (reference sequence). This CDR3 comprises 19 residues. V was pared by 5 bases and J by 7 bases, with 30 bases between.

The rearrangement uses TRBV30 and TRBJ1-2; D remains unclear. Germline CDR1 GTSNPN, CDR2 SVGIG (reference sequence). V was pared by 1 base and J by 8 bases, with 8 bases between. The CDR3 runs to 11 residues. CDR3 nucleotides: TGTGCCTGGAGTGACGGAGCAGGCTACACCTTC. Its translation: CAWSDGAGYTF.

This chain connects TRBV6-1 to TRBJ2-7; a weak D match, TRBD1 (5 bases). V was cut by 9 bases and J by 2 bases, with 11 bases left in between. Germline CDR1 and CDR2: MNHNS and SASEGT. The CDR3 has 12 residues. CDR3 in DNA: TGTGCCAGACGCGGACACCCCTACGAGCAGTACTTC. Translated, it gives CARRGHPYEQYF.

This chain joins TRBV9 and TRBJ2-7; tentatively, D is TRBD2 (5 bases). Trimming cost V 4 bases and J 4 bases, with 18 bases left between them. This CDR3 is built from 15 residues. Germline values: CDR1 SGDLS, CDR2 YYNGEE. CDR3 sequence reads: CASSPEVETNYEQYF. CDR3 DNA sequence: TGTGCCAGCAGCCCCGAGGTGGAGACTAATTACGAGCAGTACTTC.